What follows describes a single TCR beta chain. No antigen is known for it. The sample originates from a study of cytomegalovirus exposure and HLA in healthy donors. General observations from the study: A later analysis linked 15,000 to 20,000 TCR beta sequences to HLA alleles at 0.05 false discovery rate. Earlier findings revealed that most TCR beta V segments proved productive either about 87% or about 30% of the time. Highly shared sequence variants in one cluster were likely a sequencing artifact.

The CDR3 runs to 13 residues. V lost 0 bases and J 7 bases, leaving 12 bases between the germline ends. The germline V gene has CDR1 GTSNPN and CDR2 SVGIG (reference sequence). With 60 Vbeta and 13 Jbeta primers, the PCR was carried out. The table came from immunoSEQ multiplex PCR; TCRdb's copy has only in-frame clones and leaves some out. This table has under 200,000 clones, more than 60% appearing once. The chain recombines TRBV30 with TRBJ1-1; D is perhaps TRBD1 (6 bases). Sample: PBMCs. This clonotype was obtained from a middle-aged woman in good health and CMV-seropositive. In DNA form, the CDR3 reads TGTGCCTGGAGTGTAGGGGGGGCCATTGAAGCTTTCTTT. This translates into CAWSVGGAIEAFF.